This T cell receptor beta chain originates from a study of beta chain features in type 1 diabetes. Note on this clone: Its antigen is still unknown.

Germline loops: CDR1 SEHNR, CDR2 FQNEAQ (reference sequence). V trimming: 5 bases; J trimming: 5 bases; junction bases outside the gene matches: 10. The CDR3 length is 15 residues. Investigators reverse transcribed all isolated RNA, so they sequenced expressed TCRB transcripts. Clones were read by immunoSEQ multiplex PCR, and TCRdb kept only the in-frame ones, dropping some. The table has 250,000 to 300,000 clones, around 25% seen once. Whole-study findings and limits: When VDJ junctions were examined, type 1 diabetes patients showed fewer insertions and more deletions. TCRB CDR3 length was moderately but significantly reduced in all four CD4+ subsets of Type 1 diabetes patients.

The sample taken for sequencing was naive CD4+ T cells from blood. This chain uses TRBV7-9 with TRBJ1-2, with 8 bases aligning to TRBD1. The sequence was collected from a woman in her thirties with type 1 diabetes. CDR3 DNA sequence: TGTGCCAGCAGCATGCTAGGGACAGGAGATTATGGCTACACCTTC. Its translation: CASSMLGTGDYGYTF. Full variable domain (remainder filled in from reference TRBV7-9 and TRBJ1-2): DTGVSQNPRHKITKRGQNVTFRCDPISEHNRLYWYRQTLGQGPEFLTYFQNEAQLEKSRLLSDRFSAERPKGSFSTLEIQRTEQGDSAMYLCASSMLGTGDYGYTFGSGTRLTVV.